The 6 T cell receptor beta chains reported below all come from one sample, sequenced in a study of shared clonotypes between healthy human individuals. TCRdb's table, derived via immunoSEQ multiplex PCR, lists solely in-frame clones and lacks some. The table lists 2 million or so clones, roughly 94% of them singletons. Sequencing was done on a sample of naive CD4+ T cells sorted from blood. Sample subset: CD45RA+ positively selected. The source of these receptors is a man aged 18 to 29 in good health.

This chain links TRBV2 with TRBJ1-2, with a possible D match to TRBD1 (5 bases). Germline CDR1 reads SNHLY; CDR2 reads FYNNEI. The CDR3 runs to 12 residues. V lost 4 bases and J lost 8, with 11 bases in between. The CDR3 reads CASSGAGHGYTF. CDR3 DNA sequence: TGTGCCAGCAGTGGGGCAGGGCACGGCTACACCTTC.

The chain is built from TRBV6-1 and TRBJ2-7; possibly TRBD1 for D (5 bases). Germline CDR1 MNHNS, CDR2 SASEGT. Trimming stripped 8 bases from V and 3 bases from J, with 11 bases between. CDR3 length: 12 amino acids. The CDR3: CASAQGFYEQYF. As DNA, the CDR3 is TGTGCCAGCGCTCAGGGTTTCTACGAGCAGTACTTC.

The chain couples TRBV5-1 to TRBJ2-5; D perhaps matches TRBD2 (5 bases). The CDR3 contains 14 residues. With 5 bases removed from V and 2 bases from J, the gap between germline ends came to 13 bases. Germline CDR1 reads SGHRS; CDR2 reads YFSETQ. The CDR3 coding sequence is TGCGCCAGCAGTCGGAGCGGATCTCAAGAGACCCAGTACTTC. Protein sequence: CASSRSGSQETQYF.

The chain couples TRBV30 to TRBJ1-4; possibly TRBD1 for D (6 bases). Germline V CDR1 and CDR2: GTSNPN, SVGIG (reference sequence). CDR3 size: 14 residues. The V end lost 5 bases, the J end lost 2 bases, and 12 bases lay between the germline ends. The CDR3 loop is CAWQGMGTNEKLFF. CDR3 nucleotide sequence: TGTGCCTGGCAGGGGATGGGCACTAATGAAAAACTGTTTTTT.

The chain employs TRBV4-2 and TRBJ2-5; tentatively, D is TRBD2 (7 bases). CDR3 size: 17 residues. Trimming removed 0 bases at V and 4 bases at J, with 18 bases between. Germline V gene data show CDR1 as LGHNA and CDR2 as YNFKEQ. CDR3 nucleotides: TGTGCCAGCAGCCAAGATCTCACAAGAGGGGGGGGAGAGACCCAGTACTTC. As protein: CASSQDLTRGGGETQYF.

The sample holds one count of this clone. The V and J genes are TRBV7-2 and TRBJ2-7, with D tentatively TRBD1 (5 bases). This CDR3 has 15 residues. Germline loops: CDR1 SGHTA, CDR2 FQGNSA. V was shortened by 3 bases and J by 2 bases, with 14 bases between the two germline ends. The CDR3 loop reads CASSLILGQTYEQYF. The CDR3 DNA is TGTGCCAGCAGCTTGATTCTGGGGCAGACCTACGAGCAGTACTTC.